This T cell receptor (beta chain) was recorded in a study of CD8 T cells in ankylosing spondylitis. General study results and limits: Peripheral blood held disease-linked clones only at relatively low frequency, and these were CD8+. Within matched ankylosing spondylitis synovial fluid, disease-linked clones were reportedly significantly enriched. In reactive arthritis synovial fluid and blood, some motif variants had been reported before. What seemed typical of ankylosing spondylitis blood was a TCR beta motif built from under 10 highly homologous variants.

Per the germline V gene, CDR1 is SGHRS and CDR2 is YFSETQ. The V end was cut by 4 bases, the J end by 5 bases, with 18 bases between. This CDR3 is built from 16 residues. Library preparation for TCR beta used quantitative 5'-RACE with molecular barcodes. TCRdb passed the 5' RACE reads through MiXCR, listing each CDR3 protein once. The sample gives about 750,000 distinct CDR3 sequences, about 20% of which show up once; around 20% is in the top ten. This clonotype showed up just a few times. Its antigen is unidentified. Sequencing was done on a sample of blood, either unsorted or a sorted T cell fraction (not recorded which). V gene TRBV5-1 combines with J gene TRBJ2-2, with D tentatively TRBD1 (8 bases). The clonotype was recovered from a male donor with ankylosing spondylitis. The CDR3 nucleotides read TGCGCCAGCAGCCCGGGGGGACAGGCGGGGACCGGGGAGCTGTTTTTT. Amino acids: CASSPGGQAGTGELFF.